What follows are 26 T cell receptor beta chains derived from one specimen sequenced in a study of Ad26.COV2.S vaccination and SARS-CoV-2 variants. Treatment given: approximately 18 received Ad26.COV2.S at low or high dose, single or two shots; 5 received placebo; per-sample allocation not given. Specimens were obtained on day 63 following the first vaccine or placebo injection. Sequencing used immunoSEQ multiplex PCR; TCRdb keeps in-frame clones, though not all of them. The sample shows some 400,000 clones, about 91% of them seen only once. The specimen was peripheral blood, collected in a trial of Ad26.COV2.S vaccine versus placebo. Source of these receptors: a person aged 18-65 years who received the Ad26.COV2.S COVID-19 vaccine or a placebo.

V usage is TRBV27 and J usage is TRBJ2-7; TRBD2 matches 10 bases. This CDR3 contains 14 residues. V lost 6 bases, J lost 3 bases, and 5 bases stayed unmatched. Germline-derived CDR1 and CDR2 are MNHEY and SMNVEV (reference sequence). CDR3 sequence reads: CASRRAGGFYEQYF. CDR3 DNA: TGTGCCAGCAGGAGAGCGGGAGGGTTCTACGAGCAGTACTTC.

The chain combines TRBV9 with TRBJ1-2; no clear D gene. Germline V CDR1 and CDR2: SGDLS, YYNGEE. The CDR3 is 13 residues long. The germline V and J ends were trimmed by 4 bases and 5 bases, with 12 bases remaining between them. CDR3: CASSSDPEYGYTF. The CDR3 DNA is TGTGCCAGCAGCAGTGATCCTGAGTATGGCTACACCTTC.

This chain connects TRBV4-3 to TRBJ2-2; TRBD2 is a possible D gene (6 bases). The ends were cut back, 1 base at V and 4 bases at J, with 16 bases in the middle. From germline, CDR1 is LGHNA and CDR2 YSLEER. The CDR3 covers 17 residues. The CDR3: CASSQVRGSHGTGELFF. The CDR3 DNA follows: TGCGCCAGCAGCCAAGTCCGGGGGTCTCATGGCACCGGGGAGCTGTTTTTT.

The rearrangement joins TRBV19 to TRBJ1-2, with no clear D. The CDR3 extends over 14 amino acids. Germline loops: CDR1 LNHDA, CDR2 SQIVND (reference sequence). V gave up 7 bases and J gave up 3 bases, with 15 bases separating them. The CDR3 bases are TGTGCCAGTAAGAAAGGCAGAGACTACTATGGCTACACCTTC. Its protein is CASKKGRDYYGYTF. Based on the CDR3 plus reference TRBV19 and TRBJ1-2, the full variable domain is DGGITQSPKYLFRKEGQNVTLSCEQNLNHDAMYWYRQDPGQGLRLIYYSQIVNDFQKGDIAEGYSVSREKKESFPLTVTSAQKNPTAFYLCASKKGRDYYGYTFGSGTRLTVV.

The chain joins TRBV28 to TRBJ1-5; a possible D gene is TRBD1 (6 bases). Germline-derived CDR1 and CDR2 are MDHEN and SYDVKM. Deletions cut 2 bases from V and 3 bases from J, with 11 bases between. This CDR3 is 15 amino acids long. CDR3 residues: CASSLLGQLNQPQHF. CDR3 coding DNA: TGTGCCAGCAGTTTACTCGGACAGCTCAATCAGCCCCAGCATTTT.

The CDR3 DNA reads TGTGCCAGCAGTCTCTGGGGGGCCTCTTACGAGCAGTACTTC. Its translation is CASSLWGASYEQYF. The chain has TRBV2 and TRBJ2-7; D assignment may be TRBD1 or TRBD2 (6 bases each). The germline CDR1 and CDR2 sequences are SNHLY and FYNNEI. V gave up 5 bases and J gave up 4 bases, with 15 bases separating them. This CDR3 is built from 14 residues.

V gene TRBV7-2 combines with J gene TRBJ2-2; no clear D gene. V lost 2 bases and J lost 5, with 18 bases in between. Germline V lookup: CDR1 SGHTA, CDR2 FQGNSA. CDR3 length: 17 amino acids. CDR3 DNA: TGTGCCAGCAGCTTATCGGTTTGGCCCCCTTTGACCGGGGAGCTGTTTTTT. Its protein is CASSLSVWPPLTGELFF. The variable domain in full, with the rest retrieved from reference TRBV7-2 and TRBJ2-2, is GAGVSQSPSNKVTEKGKDVELRCDPISGHTALYWYRQSLGQGLEFLIYFQGNSAPDKSGLPSDRFSAERTGGSVSTLTIQRTQQEDSAVYLCASSLSVWPPLTGELFFGEGSRLTVL.

J is TRBJ1-1 and V is TRBV21-1. TRBV21-1 is a pseudogene locus. The CDR3 has 17 residues. CDR3 in amino acids: CADKNGRRVYMNTEAFF. The CDR3 bases are TGTGCCGACAAAAATGGACGAAGGGTATACATGAACACTGAAGCTTTCTTT.

The chain recombines TRBV15 with TRBJ1-5; no firm D call. CDR1 is LNHNV and CDR2 is YYDKDF in the germline V gene (reference sequence). V was trimmed by 2 bases and J by 3 bases, leaving 14 bases between them. The CDR3 is made up of 16 amino acids. The CDR3 DNA follows: TGTGCCACCAGCAGACGGCCCCATGATCCCAATCAGCCCCAGCATTTT. Amino acids: CATSRRPHDPNQPQHF.

The table lists this clone with a few counts. In the same sample, other DNA sequences code for this CDR3. The chain has TRBV2 and TRBJ1-5, with 11 bases lining up with TRBD1. Germline lookup yields CDR1 SNHLY and CDR2 FYNNEI. V shed 6 bases and J 6 bases; nucleotides not matched to a gene: 4. The CDR3 spans 14 residues. This CDR3 reads CASSGQGAGQPQHF. CDR3 DNA: TGTGCCAGCAGCGGACAGGGGGCAGGTCAGCCCCAGCATTTT.

The V call is TRBV24-1, the J call TRBJ2-3; D perhaps matches TRBD1 (5 bases). Germline V lookup: CDR1 KGHDR, CDR2 SFDVKD. The V and J ends lost 4 bases and 10 bases respectively, with 8 bases between them. The CDR3 spans 11 residues. The CDR3 loop is CATSDRVAQYF. The CDR3 nucleotides read TGTGCCACCAGTGACAGGGTTGCGCAGTATTTT.

The gene calls are TRBV11-3 and TRBJ1-1; D is perhaps TRBD1 (6 bases). The CDR3 totals 14 residues. CDR1 and CDR2 from the germline V gene are SGHNT and YENEEA. Trimming stripped 7 bases from V and 3 bases from J, with 15 bases between. This CDR3 is CASTKGGPHTEAFF. The CDR3 nucleotides read TGTGCCAGCACCAAGGGGGGGCCACACACTGAAGCTTTCTTT.

The chain combines TRBV28 with TRBJ2-7; D is ambiguous. Trimming took 4 bases from V and 4 from J, leaving 23 bases between them. This CDR3 has 17 residues. Germline CDR1 MDHEN, CDR2 SYDVKM. Here the CDR3 reads CASSSNSDGARRYEQYF. In nucleotides, the CDR3 is TGTGCCAGCAGTTCTAACTCGGACGGAGCTCGTAGGTACGAGCAGTACTTC.

The chain links TRBV5-1 to TRBJ2-2; unclear D gene. Germline CDR1 reads SGHRS; CDR2 reads YFSETQ. Trimming pared 6 bases from V and 3 bases from J, leaving 12 bases between. This CDR3 comprises 14 residues. CDR3 DNA sequence: TGCGCCAGCACCCACAGATGGGACACCGGGGAGCTGTTTTTT. As protein: CASTHRWDTGELFF.

This chain uses TRBV6-2 or TRBV6-3 with TRBJ2-1, with 10 positions matching TRBD2. This CDR3 region has 16 residues. V lost 4 bases, J lost 5 bases, and 8 bases stayed unmatched. Germline CDR1 is MNHEY and CDR2 is SVGEGT. This chain's CDR3 is CASSLTGTSVNNEQFF. Written as DNA, the CDR3 is TGTGCCAGCAGTTTAACCGGGACTAGCGTTAACAATGAGCAGTTCTTC.

The V call is TRBV29-1, the J call TRBJ2-1, with 8 bases lining up with TRBD2. Germline CDR1 is SQVTM and CDR2 is ANQGSEA. V dropped 1 base and J dropped 4; count of bases not matched to a gene: 6. The CDR3 runs to 15 residues. CDR3 sequence (DNA): TGCAGCGTTGAAGGGGGCGGGAGGCCGTACAATGAGCAGTTCTTC. Translation gives CSVEGGGRPYNEQFF.

J is TRBJ1-2 and V is TRBV27; D remains unclear. Per germline, CDR1 MNHEY and CDR2 SMNVEV (reference sequence). V dropped 0 bases and J dropped 1 base, with 9 bases sitting between them. This CDR3 comprises 15 residues. The CDR3 here is CASSLSPEVNYGYTF. DNA of the CDR3: TGTGCCAGCAGTTTATCTCCCGAGGTTAACTATGGCTACACCTTC.

The rearrangement uses TRBV19 and TRBJ2-7; D uncertain. Germline V lookup: CDR1 LNHDA, CDR2 SQIVND (reference sequence). Trimming stripped 3 bases from V and 4 bases from J, with 10 bases between. This CDR3 is 13 amino acids long. DNA for the CDR3: TGTGCCAGTAGTATCCTAACCGGGTACGAGCAGTACTTC. This translates into CASSILTGYEQYF.

Notes on this clone: This sample also contains other DNA sequences that code for the same CDR3. The chain employs TRBV11-2 and TRBJ2-7; D is perhaps TRBD2 (5 bases). The CDR3 spans 12 residues. Germline V gene lookup returns CDR1 SGHAT and CDR2 FQNNGV. V lost 5 bases and J 3 bases, leaving 8 bases between the germline ends. The CDR3 DNA reads as TGTGCCAGCAGCCCCCGGGGCTACGAGCAGTACTTC. As protein: CASSPRGYEQYF. The full variable domain, its missing parts supplied by reference TRBV11-2 and TRBJ2-7, is EAGVAQSPRYKIIEKRQSVAFWCNPISGHATLYWYQQILGQGPKLLIQFQNNGVVDDSQLPKDRFSAERLKGVDSTLKIQPAKLEDSAVYLCASSPRGYEQYFGPGTRLTVT.

The chain's CDR3 is CASSTTMWRKMSGDTQYF. The DNA for the CDR3 is TGTGCCAGTAGTACCACAATGTGGCGCAAAATGTCCGGAGATACGCAGTATTTT. The chain employs TRBV19 and TRBJ2-3; D call uncertain. The CDR3 extends over 18 amino acids. Deletions cut 4 bases from V and 5 bases from J, with 25 bases between. In germline, CDR1 is LNHDA, CDR2 SQIVND (reference sequence). Full variable domain (outside the CDR3, taken from reference TRBV19 and TRBJ2-3): DGGITQSPKYLFRKEGQNVTLSCEQNLNHDAMYWYRQDPGQGLRLIYYSQIVNDFQKGDIAEGYSVSREKKESFPLTVTSAQKNPTAFYLCASSTTMWRKMSGDTQYFGPGTRLTVL.

This clone has just a few counts. Here the CDR3 reads CATSRDFLGGYTF. The CDR3 DNA reads TGTGCCACCAGCAGAGATTTTTTAGGCGGCTACACCTTC. The V and J genes are TRBV15 and TRBJ1-2; D unclear. The CDR3 has 13 amino acids. CDR1 and CDR2 (germline): LNHNV, YYDKDF (reference sequence). Between the trimmed V and J ends, which lost 0 bases and 8 bases, there was a span of 10 bases.

The gene calls are TRBV11-3 and TRBJ2-5; maybe TRBD2 (6 bases). The V end lost 3 bases, the J end lost 0 bases, and 14 bases lay between the germline ends. From germline, CDR1 is SGHNT and CDR2 YENEEA. The CDR3 contains 16 residues. The CDR3, as DNA: TGTGCCAGCAGCTTCGGCCGGAGGGCAGACCAAGAGACCCAGTACTTC. It specifies CASSFGRRADQETQYF.

The chain is built from TRBV6-2 or TRBV6-3 and TRBJ1-5; D call uncertain. The CDR3 length is 15 residues. V was cut by 3 bases and J by 4 bases, with 13 bases left in between. Germline CDR1 and CDR2: MNHEY and SVGEGT. For the CDR3, the DNA is TGTGCCAGCAGTTATATGGGGAGAGAGAATCAGCCCCAGCATTTT. This codes for CASSYMGRENQPQHF.

The rearrangement uses TRBV2 and TRBJ1-5; maybe TRBD1 (5 bases). The ends were cut back, 5 bases at V and 7 bases at J, with 12 bases in the middle. The CDR3 is 13 residues long. The germline V gene encodes CDR1 SNHLY and CDR2 FYNNEI. The CDR3 DNA follows: TGTGCCAGCAGTCCGGGCAGGGACCAGCCCCAGCATTTT. This encodes CASSPGRDQPQHF.

The V gene is TRBV13, the J gene TRBJ2-3, with 8 bases identical to TRBD1. V was clipped by 0 bases and J by 5 bases; unmatched bases: 7. The CDR3 runs 16 residues. Germline-derived CDR1 and CDR2 are PRHDT and FYEKMQ (reference sequence). The DNA for the CDR3 is TGTGCCAGCAGCTTAGGGGGCACAGGGGGACGAGATACGCAGTATTTT. Residues: CASSLGGTGGRDTQYF. Supplemented by reference TRBV13 and TRBJ2-3, the full variable domain reads AAGVIQSPRHLIKEKRETATLKCYPIPRHDTVYWYQQGPGQDPQFLISFYEKMQSDKGSIPDRFSAQQFSDYHSELNMSSLELGDSALYFCASSLGGTGGRDTQYFGPGTRLTVL.

CDR3 nucleotide sequence: TGTGCCAGCAGACAAACCCTTAGGGGGCTTACGTACTATGGCTACACCTTC. As protein: CASRQTLRGLTYYGYTF. V is TRBV5-6 and J is TRBJ1-2, with 7 bases fitting TRBD1. The CDR3 runs 17 residues. The V segment lost 5 bases and the J segment 3 bases; nucleotides outside the gene matches: 16. CDR1 SGHDT and CDR2 YYEEEE come from the germline V gene.